Listed here are 14 T cell receptor beta chains from one sample, sequenced in a study of T cells after yellow fever vaccination. TCRdb processed the 5' RACE reads anew with MiXCR; each CDR3 protein has one entry. The data contain 320,000 or so distinct CDR3 sequences, 7% to 10% of them singletons. Material: PBMCs, obtained around 45 days after the first yellow fever vaccination. The receptor source for this set is a man in his late teens or twenties who received the YFV17D yellow fever vaccine.

The table lists this clonotype with a few counts. V and J are TRBV30 and TRBJ2-1; a weak D match, TRBD2 (6 bases). This CDR3 region has 14 residues. Germline values: CDR1 GTSNPN, CDR2 SVGIG (reference sequence). Trimming left V 6 bases short and J 2 bases short, with 14 bases between. CDR3 residues: CACHPGTAYNEQFF. CDR3 DNA sequence: TGTGCCTGCCACCCGGGGACTGCCTACAATGAGCAGTTCTTC. The whole variable domain, remainder taken from reference TRBV30 and TRBJ2-1, is SQTIHQWPATLVQPVGSPLSLECTVEGTSNPNLYWYRQAAGRGLQLLFYSVGIGQISSEVPQNLSASRPQDRQFILSSKKLLLSDSGFYLCACHPGTAYNEQFFGPGTRLTVL.

A remark on this clonotype: The final CDR3 position lacks the conserved phenylalanine or tryptophan, pointing to a likely read error. The DNA is left out, because the CDR3 cannot be placed on it with certainty; the CDR3 is given as TCRdb lists it. This chain joins TRBV6-2 or TRBV6-3 and TRBJ2-1; the D call TRBD2 from the table was never checked on the DNA. Germline CDR1 reads MNHEY; CDR2 reads SVGEGT. The CDR3 has 12 residues if both end residues are counted. The CDR3 here is CASSPSGGARLI.

This clonotype was recorded a few times. This chain connects TRBV4-3 to TRBJ2-7; D is uncertain. V was shortened by 0 bases and J by 4 bases, with 7 bases between the two germline ends. The CDR3 length is 13 residues. Germline V gives CDR1 LGHNA, CDR2 YSLEER. The CDR3 DNA is TGCGCCAGCAGCCAAGATCTGAGATACGAGCAGTACTTC. It is translated as CASSQDLRYEQYF.

J is TRBJ2-1 and V is TRBV20-1; a weak D match, TRBD1 (5 bases). This CDR3 is 15 amino acids long. CDR1 DFQATT and CDR2 SNEGSKA come from the germline V gene (reference sequence). Trimming cost V 0 bases and J 2 bases, with 11 bases left between them. The CDR3 coding sequence is TGCAGTGCTAGAGATCTCCTCAGGGCCTACAATGAGCAGTTCTTC. Translated: CSARDLLRAYNEQFF.

This clonotype has a handful of counts. The V gene is TRBV11-2, the J gene TRBJ2-7, with 7 bases identical to TRBD1. Germline lookup yields CDR1 SGHAT and CDR2 FQNNGV. V gave up 0 bases and J gave up 4 bases; unmatched junction bases: 12. The CDR3 is 17 residues long. The CDR3 reads CASSLDLSATGIYEQYF. In DNA, the CDR3 is TGTGCCAGCAGCTTAGACTTAAGTGCGACAGGGATTTACGAGCAGTACTTC.

This clonotype was counted ten times or more. One end of the junction fails to match germline, which may point to a read error. The chain employs TRBV11-2 and TRBJ1-1; D gene ambiguous. Germline assignment: CDR1 SGHAT and CDR2 FQNNGV. This CDR3 has 14 residues. The CDR3 loop reads CASTLSRTNTEAFF. CDR3 nucleotides: TGTGCCAGCACCTTATCCCGTACGAACACTGAAGCTTTCTTT.

This clonotype came up a few times. The V and J genes are TRBV27 and TRBJ2-6; weak D call: TRBD1 (5 bases). The V gene's germline CDR1 is MNHEY and CDR2 SMNVEV (reference sequence). The length of the CDR3 is 16 residues. V was clipped by 5 bases and J by 2 bases, with 13 bases between them. The CDR3 DNA follows: TGTGCCAGCAGTCTAACCCCAGGGACTGGGGCCAACGTCCTGACTTTC. Amino acids: CASSLTPGTGANVLTF.

This chain joins TRBV29-1 and TRBJ2-2; D ambiguous. The germline gives CDR1 SQVTM, CDR2 ANQGSEA. There are 11 residues in the CDR3. Trimming removed 7 bases from V and 9 bases from J, with 12 bases in between. The CDR3 DNA follows: TGCAGCGATCGCATCTTCCGGGAGCTGTTTTTT. It encodes CSDRIFRELFF.

There are many counts of this clonotype. This chain links TRBV20-1 with TRBJ1-2; D is ambiguous. Trimming stripped 3 bases from V and 5 bases from J, with 7 bases between. This CDR3 comprises 11 residues. Germline CDR1 and CDR2: DFQATT and SNEGSKA (reference sequence). The chain's CDR3 is CSASEAYGYTF. CDR3 sequence (DNA): TGCAGTGCTAGTGAGGCGTATGGCTACACCTTC.

The chain has TRBV2 and TRBJ2-7; 10 bases are a match to TRBD1. With V trimmed by 6 bases and J by 2 bases, 4 bases remained unmatched. There are 14 residues in the CDR3. Germline lookup yields CDR1 SNHLY and CDR2 FYNNEI. The CDR3 protein is CASRGQGKPYEQYF. In DNA form, the CDR3 reads TGTGCCAGCAGGGGACAGGGGAAACCCTACGAGCAGTACTTC.

There are many counts of this clonotype. The chain employs TRBV20-1 and TRBJ1-5; D is possibly TRBD1 (5 bases). Germline CDR1 reads DFQATT; CDR2 reads SNEGSKA (reference sequence). With 1 base removed from V and 4 bases from J, the gap between germline ends came to 11 bases. This CDR3 contains 14 residues. The CDR3 loop is CSARVQGSNQPQHF. The CDR3 DNA sequence: TGCAGTGCTAGAGTCCAGGGAAGTAATCAGCCCCAGCATTTT.

V is TRBV20-1 and J is TRBJ2-4, with D hard to call. The V gene lost 6 bases and the J gene lost 3 bases, with 15 bases spanning the gap. Germline V lookup: CDR1 DFQATT, CDR2 SNEGSKA (reference sequence). The CDR3 runs to 14 residues. The CDR3, as DNA: TGCAGTGCGAGTCCTTGGTCTGGCAAAAACATTCAGTACTTC. Amino acids: CSASPWSGKNIQYF.

The rearrangement joins TRBV12-3 or TRBV12-4 to TRBJ1-2; maybe TRBD1 (6 bases). This CDR3 has 13 amino acids. V lost 1 base, J lost 4 bases, and 7 bases lay in between. CDR3 sequence reads: CASSLDRVYGYTF. The CDR3 region has the DNA TGTGCCAGCAGTTTAGACAGGGTCTATGGCTACACCTTC.

In its sample, this clonotype was seen a few times. V and J are TRBV10-3 and TRBJ1-2; D gene ambiguous. Germline V gene lookup returns CDR1 ENHRY and CDR2 SYGVKD. Trimming removed 8 bases from V and 6 bases from J, with 10 bases in between. The CDR3 is 11 residues long. In nucleotides, the CDR3 is TGTGCCATCGGGCCTGGGAATGGCTACACCTTC. Translating it yields CAIGPGNGYTF.